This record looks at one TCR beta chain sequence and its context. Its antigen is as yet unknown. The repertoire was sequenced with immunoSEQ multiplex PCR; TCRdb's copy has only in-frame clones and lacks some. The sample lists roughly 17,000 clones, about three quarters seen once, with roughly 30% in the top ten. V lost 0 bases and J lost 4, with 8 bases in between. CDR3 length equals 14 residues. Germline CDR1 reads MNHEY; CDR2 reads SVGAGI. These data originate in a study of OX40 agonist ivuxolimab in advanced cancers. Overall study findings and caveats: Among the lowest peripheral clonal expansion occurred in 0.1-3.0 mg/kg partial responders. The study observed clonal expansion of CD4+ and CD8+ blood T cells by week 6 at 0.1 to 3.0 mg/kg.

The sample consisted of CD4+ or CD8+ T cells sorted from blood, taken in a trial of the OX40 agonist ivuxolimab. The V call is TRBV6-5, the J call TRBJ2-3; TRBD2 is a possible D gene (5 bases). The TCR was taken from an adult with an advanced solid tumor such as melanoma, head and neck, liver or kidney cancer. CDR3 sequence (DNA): TGTGCCAGCAGTTACTCTGAGGAGGCAGATACGCAGTATTTT. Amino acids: CASSYSEEADTQYF.